The next 11 T cell receptor beta chains were all read from a single sample in a study of blood T cells in healthy people across ages. A second PCR, run for about 7 to 11 cycles, used a sample-barcoded 5' primer plus a J-beta primer mix. From the 5' RACE reads, TCRdb called clonotypes with MiXCR, one entry per CDR3 protein. Of about 1,500,000 distinct CDR3 sequences in the sample, about 43% are singletons; the top ten hold roughly 7.7%. The material sequenced was blood. These receptors originate from a woman aged 18 to 35 in good health.

This clonotype has only one observation. The chain carries TRBV6-1 and TRBJ2-5, with TRBD2 as a possible D gene (5 bases). CDR1 is MNHNS and CDR2 is SASEGT in the germline V gene. This CDR3 spans 14 amino acids. V shed 4 bases and J shed 11 bases, with 20 bases lying between them. The CDR3 here is CASSVRASTSEQYF. The CDR3 nucleotides are TGTGCCAGCAGTGTCCGGGCTAGCACGAGTGAGCAGTACTTC.

Concerning this clonotype: Given a much more abundant clone one base away, this may be a read error. The chain recombines TRBV10-3 with TRBJ2-7, with 9 bases identical to TRBD2. V was clipped by 0 bases and J by 5 bases; unmatched bases: 5. Germline V gene data show CDR1 as ENHRY and CDR2 as SYGVKD. CDR3 length: 15 residues. This CDR3 reads CAISESSGSSHEQYF. The CDR3 bases are TGTGCCATCAGTGAGTCTAGCGGGAGTTCCCACGAGCAGTACTTC.

In its sample, this clonotype was seen a few times. The chain joins TRBV12-3 or TRBV12-4 to TRBJ2-3; D might be TRBD1 (5 bases). Trimming removed 7 bases at V and 1 base at J, with 12 bases between. This CDR3 has 14 residues. The CDR3 protein is CASTQGKGTDTQYF. The CDR3 DNA follows: TGTGCCAGCACCCAGGGAAAAGGCACAGATACGCAGTATTTT.

The rearrangement links TRBV4-1 to TRBJ1-5; weak D call: TRBD1 (5 bases). Per germline, CDR1 MGHRA and CDR2 YSYEKL. The CDR3 totals 15 residues. Trimming pared 0 bases from V and 6 bases from J, leaving 12 bases between. The CDR3 DNA reads TGCGCCAGCAGCCAAGATGGGCAGGGTGGTCAGCCCCAGCATTTT. Protein sequence: CASSQDGQGGQPQHF.

The gene calls are TRBV5-5 and TRBJ1-5; D call uncertain. Between the trimmed V and J ends, which lost 0 bases and 0 bases, there was a span of 7 bases. The CDR3 spans 15 residues. From germline, CDR1 is SGHKS and CDR2 YYEKEE (reference sequence). CDR3 in DNA: TGTGCCAGCAGCTTGGGCATTACTAGCAATCAGCCCCAGCATTTT. The encoded protein is CASSLGITSNQPQHF.

V usage is TRBV10-3 and J usage is TRBJ2-5; D is ambiguous. V lost 0 bases and J 0 bases, leaving 5 bases between the germline ends. This CDR3 spans 14 amino acids. Germline assignment: CDR1 ENHRY and CDR2 SYGVKD. The CDR3 here is CAISESADQETQYF. CDR3 nucleotide sequence: TGTGCCATCAGTGAGTCGGCTGACCAAGAGACCCAGTACTTC.

The chain uses TRBV20-1 and TRBJ1-1, with unresolved D. Trimming cost V 6 bases and J 0 bases, with 14 bases left between them. Germline CDR1 reads DFQATT; CDR2 reads SNEGSKA (reference sequence). This CDR3 has 14 residues. CDR3 coding DNA: TGCAGTGCCGTCTTGGCTACCATGAACACTGAAGCTTTCTTT. This sequence encodes CSAVLATMNTEAFF.

This chain uses TRBV9 with TRBJ2-3, with a possible D match to TRBD2 (5 bases). V lost 3 bases and J lost 5, with 19 bases in between. The CDR3 is 16 amino acids. The germline V gene encodes CDR1 SGDLS and CDR2 YYNGEE. The DNA for the CDR3 is TGTGCCAGCAGCGATTACGGGGTATCCTCTGGAGATACGCAGTATTTT. Residues: CASSDYGVSSGDTQYF.

There are a few counts of this clonotype. CDR3 region: CASSPRQGREKLFF. For the CDR3, the DNA is TGTGCCAGCAGTCCACGACAGGGGCGGGAAAAACTGTTTTTT. The V call is TRBV12-3 or TRBV12-4, the J call TRBJ1-4; the match to TRBD1 covers 8 bases. CDR3 length equals 14 residues. The trim removed 5 bases at V and 8 bases at J, leaving 7 bases unmatched.

V gene TRBV12-3 or TRBV12-4 combines with J gene TRBJ1-1; weak D call: TRBD1 (6 bases). V gave up 5 bases and J gave up 11 bases, with 18 bases separating them. The CDR3 spans 13 residues. The CDR3 loop is CASSRTGKLGAFF. The CDR3 DNA reads TGTGCCAGCAGTAGAACAGGGAAGTTGGGGGCTTTCTTT.

Only a few counts were recorded for this clonotype. This rearrangement joins TRBV20-1 to TRBJ1-5; tentatively, D is TRBD1 (5 bases). Germline V CDR1 and CDR2: DFQATT, SNEGSKA (reference sequence). This CDR3 region has 15 residues. The ends were cut back, 5 bases at V and 6 bases at J, with 20 bases in the middle. The CDR3 is CSAPRGMGVGQPQHF. The DNA of the CDR3 is TGCAGTGCTCCGAGGGGTATGGGGGTGGGTCAGCCCCAGCATTTT.